This T cell receptor beta chain was recovered during a study of T-cell reconstitution after alpha-beta-depleted transplantation in children. Findings and limits, study-wide: At around two months after transplant, the alpha-beta T cells were reportedly derived from several hundred expanded clones that came from non-depleted graft cells. Elevated TCRbeta diversity at day 60 was traced, in some patients, to surviving recipient T cells and thymic progenitors.

Comment on this clonotype: Its antigen is still unknown.

Unique molecular identifiers were used to barcode this TCRbeta library. One entry per CDR3 protein results from TCRdb running MiXCR on the PCR reads. Here the sample spans about 980,000 distinct CDR3 sequences, about 30% being singletons. This CDR3 region has 14 residues. V lost 3 bases, J lost 2 bases, and 14 bases lay in between. Germline CDR1 is DFQATT and CDR2 is SNEGSKA (reference sequence). The rearrangement uses TRBV20-1 and TRBJ2-7; D may correspond to TRBD1 or TRBD2 (5 bases each). The sequence was collected from a boy younger than two who had a stem cell transplant for SCID, so the T cells may come from the graft donor. The sample in question was PBMCs, mostly from graft donor cells, obtained 360 days after TCRalphabeta/CD19-depleted stem cell transplant. CDR3 sequence: CSARPRDGAYEQYF. CDR3 nucleotide sequence: TGCAGTGCTAGGCCGAGGGACGGAGCCTACGAGCAGTACTTC.